One T cell receptor beta chain is described in this entry. These data are taken from a study of blood T cell repertoires in COVID-19. Overall study: The study drew acute and convalescent COVID-19 samples from the United States, Italy and Spain. The analysed material was cDNA or gDNA that came from T cells, B-cell-depleted T cells, or PBMCs.

V gave up 0 bases and J gave up 6 bases, with 15 bases separating them. CDR1 is SGHAT and CDR2 is FQNNGV in the germline V gene. This CDR3 is built from 16 residues. Per the original data handling: Reference gene primer amplification in the assay estimated nucleated cell counts. Profiling relied on immunoSEQ multiplex PCR, and the TCRdb table lists in-frame clones only, not all of them. The D gene and trimming were derived from the DNA, and the V and J assignments and clone size from that table. The data show about 210,000 clones, around three quarters seen once. Sequencing was done on a sample of peripheral blood. The receptor was derived from a woman between 70 and 85 years old with acute or convalescent COVID-19. The chain carries TRBV11-2 and TRBJ2-1; tentative D call: TRBD2 (7 bases). The CDR3 nucleotides are TGTGCCAGCAGCTTAGATTCGGTAGGGGGGGGCAATGAGCAGTTCTTC. It encodes CASSLDSVGGGNEQFF. Drawing the rest from reference TRBV11-2 and TRBJ2-1, the complete variable domain is EAGVAQSPRYKIIEKRQSVAFWCNPISGHATLYWYQQILGQGPKLLIQFQNNGVVDDSQLPKDRFSAERLKGVDSTLKIQPAKLEDSAVYLCASSLDSVGGGNEQFFGPGTRLTVL.